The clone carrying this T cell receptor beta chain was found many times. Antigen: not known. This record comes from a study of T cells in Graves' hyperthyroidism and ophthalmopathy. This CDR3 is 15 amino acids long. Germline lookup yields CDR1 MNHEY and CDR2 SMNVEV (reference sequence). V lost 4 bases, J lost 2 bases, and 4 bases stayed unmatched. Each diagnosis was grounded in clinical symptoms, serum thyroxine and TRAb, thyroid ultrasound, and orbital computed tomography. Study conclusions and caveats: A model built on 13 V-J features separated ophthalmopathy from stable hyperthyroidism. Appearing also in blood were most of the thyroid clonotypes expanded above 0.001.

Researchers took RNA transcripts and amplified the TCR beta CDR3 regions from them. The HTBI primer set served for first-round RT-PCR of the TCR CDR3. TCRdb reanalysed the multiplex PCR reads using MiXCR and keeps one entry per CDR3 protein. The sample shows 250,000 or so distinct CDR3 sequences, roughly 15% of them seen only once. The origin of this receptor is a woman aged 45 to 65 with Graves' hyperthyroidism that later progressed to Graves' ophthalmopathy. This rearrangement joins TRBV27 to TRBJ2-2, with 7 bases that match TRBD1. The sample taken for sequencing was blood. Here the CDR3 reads CASSSRDSNTGELFF. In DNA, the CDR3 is TGTGCCAGCAGTTCCCGGGACAGCAACACCGGGGAGCTGTTTTTT.